A selection of T cell receptor beta chains follows, all from one sample in a study of CD8+ T cells in alopecia areata. The table came from immunoSEQ multiplex PCR; TCRdb's copy has only in-frame clones and leaves some out. The data hold around 120,000 clones, with 35% to 40% observed a single time. Sequenced sample: CD4+ T cells sorted from blood. These receptors originate from a human donor with alopecia areata. Each CDR3 is given with its conserved first and last residue. D genes are given only for firm matches. Rows may omit the clone size; those that give it use once, few, many or a size class.

d_call: NA; j_call: TRBJ2-1; clone_size: few; cdr3_length: 15; v_call: TRBV7-9; cdr3_aa: CASSSTLGYSNEQFF; cdr3_nt: TGTGCCAGCAGCTCTACCCTGGGGTATTCTAATGAGCAGTTCTTC
d_call: NA; j_call: TRBJ2-3; clone_size: few; cdr3_length: 14; v_call: TRBV28; cdr3_aa: CASNSVGQTDTQYF; cdr3_nt: TGTGCCAGCAACTCCGTGGGCCAAACAGATACGCAGTATTTT
d_call: NA; j_call: TRBJ2-5; clone_size: few; cdr3_length: 15; v_call: TRBV28; cdr3_aa: CASSLSIGAGETQYF; cdr3_nt: TGTGCCAGCAGTTTATCGATTGGGGCAGGAGAGACCCAGTACTTC
d_call: NA; j_call: TRBJ2-3; clone_size: few; cdr3_length: 13; v_call: TRBV29-1; cdr3_aa: CSFLMGNADTQYF; cdr3_nt: TGCAGCTTCTTGATGGGTAACGCAGATACGCAGTATTTT
d_call: NA; j_call: TRBJ1-6; clone_size: few; cdr3_length: 14; v_call: TRBV6-5; cdr3_aa: CASSHDRWNSPLHF; cdr3_nt: TGTGCCAGCAGTCATGACAGATGGAATTCACCCCTCCACTTT
d_call: TRBD1; j_call: TRBJ2-3; clone_size: few; cdr3_length: 14; v_call: TRBV5-1; cdr3_aa: CASRLGQGGDTQYF; cdr3_nt: TGCGCCAGCAGGTTGGGACAGGGAGGAGATACGCAGTATTTT
d_call: NA; j_call: TRBJ2-3; clone_size: NA; cdr3_length: 14; v_call: TRBV6-6; cdr3_aa: CASKIQGEADTQYF; cdr3_nt: TGTGCCAGCAAAATCCAGGGCGAGGCAGATACGCAGTATTTT
d_call: NA; j_call: TRBJ2-3; clone_size: few; cdr3_length: 14; v_call: TRBV27; cdr3_aa: CASSLQAAADTQYF; cdr3_nt: TGTGCCAGCAGTTTACAAGCGGCGGCAGATACGCAGTATTTT
d_call: TRBD1; j_call: TRBJ1-5; clone_size: NA; cdr3_length: 16; v_call: TRBV30; cdr3_aa: CACPTGAEYSNQPQHF; cdr3_nt: TGTGCCTGTCCGACAGGGGCCGAATATAGCAATCAGCCCCAGCATTTT
d_call: NA; j_call: TRBJ1-5; clone_size: NA; cdr3_length: 13; v_call: TRBV5-1; cdr3_aa: CASRRGGNQPQHF; cdr3_nt: TGCGCCAGCCGTCGAGGGGGCAATCAGCCCCAGCATTTT
d_call: NA; j_call: TRBJ2-1; clone_size: many; cdr3_length: 12; v_call: TRBV28; cdr3_aa: CASGGQVNEQFF; cdr3_nt: TGTGCCAGCGGGGGACAAGTCAATGAGCAGTTCTTC
d_call: NA; j_call: TRBJ1-2; clone_size: few; cdr3_length: 13; v_call: TRBV30; cdr3_aa: CAWSAGAAASYTF; cdr3_nt: TGTGCCTGGAGCGCGGGGGCTGCCGCAAGCTACACCTTC
d_call: TRBD1; j_call: TRBJ1-6; clone_size: NA; cdr3_length: 14; v_call: TRBV18; cdr3_aa: CASSPTGEGSPLHF; cdr3_nt: TGTGCCAGCTCACCAACAGGGGAGGGGTCACCCCTCCACTTT
d_call: NA; j_call: TRBJ1-1; clone_size: few; cdr3_length: 13; v_call: TRBV29-1; cdr3_aa: CSVEGQVWAEAFF; cdr3_nt: TGCAGCGTTGAGGGCCAAGTATGGGCTGAAGCTTTCTTT
d_call: TRBD1; j_call: TRBJ2-5; clone_size: few; cdr3_length: 12; v_call: TRBV28; cdr3_aa: CASGKRDSNQYF; cdr3_nt: TGTGCCAGCGGAAAAAGGGACAGTAACCAGTACTTC
d_call: NA; j_call: TRBJ2-7; clone_size: NA; cdr3_length: 14; v_call: TRBV7-2; cdr3_aa: CASSSYRNSYEQYF; cdr3_nt: TGTGCCAGCAGCTCGTACAGAAACTCCTACGAGCAGTACTTC
d_call: NA; j_call: TRBJ2-2; clone_size: NA; cdr3_length: 15; v_call: TRBV30; cdr3_aa: CAFTGRQANTGELFF; cdr3_nt: TGTGCCTTTACGGGACGGCAAGCGAACACCGGGGAGCTGTTTTTT
d_call: NA; j_call: TRBJ2-5; clone_size: NA; cdr3_length: 11; v_call: TRBV30; cdr3_aa: CAWSMGETQYF; cdr3_nt: TGTGCCTGGAGTATGGGGGAGACCCAGTACTTC
d_call: NA; j_call: TRBJ1-1; clone_size: few; cdr3_length: 15; v_call: TRBV7-9; cdr3_aa: CASSPATPVGTEAFF; cdr3_nt: TGTGCCAGCAGCCCCGCGACACCCGTGGGCACTGAAGCTTTCTTT
d_call: TRBD1; j_call: TRBJ2-7; clone_size: NA; cdr3_length: 14; v_call: TRBV29-1; cdr3_aa: CSVQDRGYTYEQYF; cdr3_nt: TGCAGCGTTCAGGACAGGGGATATACCTACGAGCAGTACTTC
d_call: TRBD2; j_call: TRBJ2-1; clone_size: NA; cdr3_length: 16; v_call: TRBV30; cdr3_aa: CAWSGPLAAHDNEQFF; cdr3_nt: TGTGCCTGGAGTGGCCCACTAGCGGCCCACGACAATGAGCAGTTCTTC
d_call: NA; j_call: TRBJ1-4; clone_size: NA; cdr3_length: 13; v_call: TRBV25-1; cdr3_aa: CASSRSVGEKLFF; cdr3_nt: TGTGCCAGCAGTCGGTCAGTCGGGGAAAAACTGTTTTTT
d_call: NA; j_call: TRBJ2-3; clone_size: few; cdr3_length: 14; v_call: TRBV4-3; cdr3_aa: CASSQGLEADTQYF; cdr3_nt: TGCGCCAGCAGCCAAGGACTAGAGGCAGATACGCAGTATTTT
d_call: NA; j_call: TRBJ1-5; clone_size: NA; cdr3_length: 13; v_call: TRBV5-1; cdr3_aa: CASSLGEDQPQHF; cdr3_nt: TGCGCCAGCAGCTTGGGTGAGGATCAGCCCCAGCATTTT
d_call: TRBD2; j_call: TRBJ2-3; clone_size: NA; cdr3_length: 17; v_call: TRBV5-4; cdr3_aa: CASSLVYSGRMPDTQYF; cdr3_nt: TGTGCCAGCAGCCTGGTTTATAGCGGGAGAATGCCAGATACGCAGTATTTT
d_call: TRBD2; j_call: TRBJ2-7; clone_size: NA; cdr3_length: 14; v_call: TRBV7-9; cdr3_aa: CASSPFAGDHEQYF; cdr3_nt: TGTGCCAGCAGCCCCTTTGCGGGAGACCACGAGCAGTACTTC
d_call: NA; j_call: TRBJ2-7; clone_size: NA; cdr3_length: 12; v_call: TRBV18; cdr3_aa: CASATGSYEQYF; cdr3_nt: TGTGCCAGCGCGACAGGTTCCTACGAGCAGTACTTC
d_call: TRBD2; j_call: TRBJ2-1; clone_size: NA; cdr3_length: 14; v_call: TRBV30; cdr3_aa: CAWSGLAGLNEQFF; cdr3_nt: TGTGCCTGGAGTGGACTAGCGGGACTGAATGAGCAGTTCTTC
d_call: NA; j_call: TRBJ1-5; clone_size: NA; cdr3_length: 13; v_call: TRBV30; cdr3_aa: CAWSVQDYQPQHF; cdr3_nt: TGTGCCTGGAGTGTACAAGATTATCAGCCCCAGCATTTT
d_call: TRBD1; j_call: TRBJ2-2; clone_size: NA; cdr3_length: 15; v_call: TRBV4-2; cdr3_aa: CASSRGQANTGELFF; cdr3_nt: TGTGCCAGCAGCCGCGGACAGGCGAACACCGGGGAGCTGTTTTTT
d_call: NA; j_call: TRBJ2-1; clone_size: few; cdr3_length: 13; v_call: TRBV7-9; cdr3_aa: CASSLLQGPPQFF; cdr3_nt: TGTGCCAGCAGCTTATTGCAGGGGCCGCCCCAGTTCTTC
d_call: TRBD2; j_call: TRBJ2-7; clone_size: NA; cdr3_length: 15; v_call: TRBV7-9; cdr3_aa: CASSLTSGGPLEQYF; cdr3_nt: TGTGCCAGCAGCTTAACTAGCGGGGGGCCTCTCGAGCAGTACTTC
d_call: NA; j_call: TRBJ1-1; clone_size: few; cdr3_length: 12; v_call: TRBV18; cdr3_aa: CASSPADTEAFF; cdr3_nt: TGTGCCAGCTCACCGGCCGACACTGAAGCTTTCTTT
d_call: TRBD1; j_call: TRBJ1-2; clone_size: few; cdr3_length: 17; v_call: TRBV27; cdr3_aa: CASRPGTVLRALGGYTF; cdr3_nt: TGTGCCAGCAGGCCCGGGACAGTCCTACGCGCGTTAGGTGGCTACACCTTC
d_call: NA; j_call: TRBJ2-7; clone_size: few; cdr3_length: 14; v_call: TRBV27; cdr3_aa: CASSFSPASYEQYF; cdr3_nt: TGTGCCAGCAGTTTCTCCCCCGCCTCCTACGAGCAGTACTTC
d_call: TRBD1; j_call: TRBJ2-6; clone_size: NA; cdr3_length: 18; v_call: TRBV4-3; cdr3_aa: CASSQDAGGLSGANVLTF; cdr3_nt: TGCGCCAGCAGCCAAGATGCAGGGGGCCTCTCTGGGGCCAACGTCCTGACTTTC
d_call: NA; j_call: TRBJ2-3; clone_size: NA; cdr3_length: 14; v_call: TRBV6-5; cdr3_aa: CASSVTGLGDTQYF; cdr3_nt: TGTGCCAGCAGCGTAACAGGGTTAGGGGATACGCAGTATTTT
d_call: NA; j_call: TRBJ1-5; clone_size: few; cdr3_length: 13; v_call: TRBV28; cdr3_aa: CASNRVVNQPQHF; cdr3_nt: TGTGCCAGCAATAGAGTGGTCAATCAGCCCCAGCATTTT
d_call: TRBD2; j_call: TRBJ2-2; clone_size: NA; cdr3_length: 15; v_call: TRBV29-1; cdr3_aa: CSVTRLAGNTGELFF; cdr3_nt: TGCAGCGTTACCCGACTAGCGGGGAACACCGGGGAGCTGTTTTTT